This T cell receptor (beta chain) was sequenced in a study of T-cell reconstitution after alpha-beta-depleted transplantation in children. The CDR3 length is 14 residues. V trimming: 9 bases; J trimming: 2 bases; junction bases outside the gene matches: 4. CDR1 and CDR2 (germline): SGHNT, YYREEE (reference sequence). Findings and caveats of the study: From newly produced T cells came most of the T-cell counts and diversity one year after transplant. Day-60 TCRbeta diversity that was high in some patients was derived from surviving recipient T cells and thymic progenitors.

Notes on this clonotype: Its antigen is not known.

Unique molecular identifiers were incorporated into the prepared TCRbeta library. TCRdb passed the PCR reads through MiXCR, listing each CDR3 protein once. The sample comprises about 980,000 distinct CDR3 sequences, about 31% of which are singletons, and roughly 27% rests with the top ten. The V gene is TRBV5-4, the J gene TRBJ2-3, with 12 positions matching TRBD2. Sequenced here: PBMCs, mostly from graft donor cells, sampled 360 days after TCRalphabeta/CD19-depleted stem cell transplant. The clonotype comes from a boy in the first two years of life who had a stem cell transplant for SCID, so the T cells may come from the graft donor. Written as DNA, the CDR3 is TGTGCCAACGGACTAGCGGGAAACACAGATACGCAGTATTTT. Residues: CANGLAGNTDTQYF.